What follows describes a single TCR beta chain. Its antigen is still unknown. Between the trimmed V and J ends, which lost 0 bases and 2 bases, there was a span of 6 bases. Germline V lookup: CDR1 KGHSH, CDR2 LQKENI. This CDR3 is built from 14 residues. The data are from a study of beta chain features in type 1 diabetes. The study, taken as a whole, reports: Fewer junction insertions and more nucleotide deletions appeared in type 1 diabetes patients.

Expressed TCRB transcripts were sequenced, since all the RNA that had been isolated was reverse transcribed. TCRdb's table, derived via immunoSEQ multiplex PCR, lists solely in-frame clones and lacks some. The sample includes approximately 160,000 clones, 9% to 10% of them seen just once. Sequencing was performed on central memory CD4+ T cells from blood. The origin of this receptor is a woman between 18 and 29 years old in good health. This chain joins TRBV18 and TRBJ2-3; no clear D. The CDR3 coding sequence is TGTGCCAGCTCACCACCGAGCTTCACAGATACGCAGTATTTT. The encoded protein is CASSPPSFTDTQYF.